The clone carrying this T cell receptor beta chain was detected a few times. In TCRdb, the reads were re-called with MiXCR into one record per CDR3 protein. The sample has around 210,000 distinct CDR3 sequences, approximately 7% seen once; the top ten hold around 6.5%. The record originates from a study of T cell repertoires in cytomegalovirus infection. In germline, CDR1 is SQVTM, CDR2 ANQGSEA. V lost 5 bases to trimming and J lost 1 base, with 14 bases between them. This CDR3 is built from 14 residues. This TCR came from a human donor in good health (CMV status not recorded). Some clones in this sample may be carry-over from other donors' samples. Sequencing was carried out using PBMCs. J is TRBJ1-1 and V is TRBV29-1, with a tentative D call TRBD1 (6 bases). Written as DNA, the CDR3 is TGCAGCGTTCGCCGAGGGGGAGAGAACACTGAAGCTTTCTTT. This codes for CSVRRGGENTEAFF.